Listed here are 29 T cell receptor beta chains from one sample, sequenced in a study of blood T cell repertoires in COVID-19. Repertoires were generated with immunoSEQ multiplex PCR, while TCRdb's copy carries only in-frame clones and drops some. Of 200,000 or so clones in the sample, roughly 76% were seen once. The sequenced sample was peripheral blood. These receptors all come from a woman of 80 years or more with COVID-19, enrolled during active disease.

The chain recombines TRBV7-2 with TRBJ1-2; D ambiguous. There are 15 residues in the CDR3. Trimming pared 11 bases from V and 1 base from J, leaving 20 bases between. CDR1 and CDR2 from the germline V gene are SGHTA and FQGNSA. In DNA form, the CDR3 reads TGTGCCGGCCAGCGGAGCTCCTCCGATAACTATGGCTACACCTTC. Protein sequence: CAGQRSSSDNYGYTF.

The V call is TRBV19, the J call TRBJ1-1, with D uncertain. V dropped 3 bases and J dropped 1 base, with 6 bases sitting between them. Germline V CDR1 and CDR2: LNHDA, SQIVND (reference sequence). This CDR3 has 13 amino acids. The CDR3 protein is CASSMWPNTEAFF. The DNA of the CDR3 is TGTGCCAGTAGTATGTGGCCGAACACTGAAGCTTTCTTT. The complete variable domain, with remaining parts taken from reference TRBV19 and TRBJ1-1, reads DGGITQSPKYLFRKEGQNVTLSCEQNLNHDAMYWYRQDPGQGLRLIYYSQIVNDFQKGDIAEGYSVSREKKESFPLTVTSAQKNPTAFYLCASSMWPNTEAFFGQGTRLTVV.

CDR3 in amino acids: CASSDGRLAGPQGYEQFF. CDR3 sequence (DNA): TGTGCCAGCAGCGATGGGAGGCTAGCGGGCCCCCAGGGGTATGAGCAGTTCTTC. The rearrangement joins TRBV11-2 to TRBJ2-1; 8 bases are shared with TRBD2. Germline lookup yields CDR1 SGHAT and CDR2 FQNNGV. The CDR3 is 18 residues long. Unmatched junction bases numbered 20, after V lost 5 bases and J lost 8 bases.

This chain connects TRBV5-4 to TRBJ1-2; D is uncertain. CDR3 length equals 14 residues. Germline-derived CDR1 and CDR2 are SGHNT and YYREEE (reference sequence). V was shortened by 4 bases and J by 1 base, with 11 bases between the two germline ends. The DNA for the CDR3 is TGTGCCAGCAGCGGAGGGATCATTAACTATGGCTACACCTTC. Amino acid sequence: CASSGGIINYGYTF.

The chain employs TRBV18 and TRBJ1-5; 9 bases map to TRBD1. The germline CDR1 and CDR2 sequences are KGHSH and LQKENI. CDR3 length: 14 residues. After removal of 4 bases from V and 7 bases from J, the junction contained 5 bases not matched to a gene. CDR3 amino acids: CASSQQGARQPQHF. CDR3 DNA sequence: TGTGCCAGCTCACAACAGGGGGCGAGACAGCCCCAGCATTTT.

This clone was seen a single time. The chain joins TRBV5-4 to TRBJ2-1, with D possibly TRBD2 on 5 matching bases. CDR3 size: 15 residues. V lost 5 bases to trimming and J lost 8 bases, with 20 bases between them. CDR1 and CDR2 (germline): SGHNT, YYREEE (reference sequence). CDR3 amino acids: CASRWSGNFFDEQFF. For the CDR3, the DNA is TGTGCCAGCAGGTGGTCCGGGAATTTTTTCGATGAGCAGTTCTTC.

The chain links TRBV5-1 to TRBJ1-2; possibly TRBD1 for D (6 bases). With 1 base removed from V and 0 bases from J, the gap between germline ends came to 7 bases. This CDR3 comprises 14 residues. In germline, CDR1 is SGHRS, CDR2 YFSETQ. CDR3 amino acids: CASSLTGPNYGYTF. The CDR3 DNA sequence: TGCGCCAGCAGCTTGACAGGGCCTAACTATGGCTACACCTTC.

The chain has TRBV7-9 and TRBJ2-1; possibly TRBD2 for D (5 bases). The CDR3 sequence is 15 residues long. Germline CDR1 is SEHNR and CDR2 is FQNEAQ (reference sequence). V was shortened by 6 bases and J by 8 bases, with 20 bases between the two germline ends. The DNA of the CDR3 is TGTGCCAGCAGTTTTAGCGTCGCAGGTAGGGATGAGCAGTTCTTC. This sequence encodes CASSFSVAGRDEQFF.

In this sample, this clone turned up a few times. CDR3 nucleotides: TGTGCCAGCAGGCGATCGGGAGGCTCCTACGAGCAGTACTTC. Its protein product is CASRRSGGSYEQYF. This rearrangement joins TRBV27 to TRBJ2-7; 7 bases agree with TRBD2. The CDR3 has 14 amino acids. Trimming took 6 bases from V and 0 from J; bases not matched to a gene: 5. CDR1 and CDR2 (germline): MNHEY, SMNVEV (reference sequence).

V and J are TRBV5-1 and TRBJ2-7; 12 bases fit TRBD2. Germline V lookup: CDR1 SGHRS, CDR2 YFSETQ. This CDR3 region has 18 residues. V shed 0 bases and J 0 bases; nucleotides not matched to a gene: 7. The CDR3 sequence: CASSLAPSSGGASYEQYF. CDR3 nucleotide sequence: TGCGCCAGCAGCTTGGCCCCCTCTAGCGGGGGGGCCTCCTACGAGCAGTACTTC.

V gene TRBV2 combines with J gene TRBJ2-5; D is possibly TRBD1 (6 bases). V lost 1 base to trimming and J lost 4 bases, with 10 bases between them. Per the germline V gene, CDR1 is SNHLY and CDR2 is FYNNEI. The CDR3 loop spans 14 amino acids. CDR3 in DNA: TGTGCCAGCAGTGAAGACTCCAGGGGAGAGACCCAGTACTTC. The encoded protein is CASSEDSRGETQYF.

The J gene is TRBJ2-7, the V gene TRBV19; D might be TRBD1 (6 bases). The V gene lost 6 bases and the J gene lost 4 bases, with 16 bases spanning the gap. The CDR3 runs 14 residues. Per germline, CDR1 LNHDA and CDR2 SQIVND (reference sequence). The DNA for the CDR3 is TGTGCCAGTAGACAGGGTTGGGGGTCGTACGAGCAGTACTTC. It specifies CASRQGWGSYEQYF.

The chain has TRBV7-9 and TRBJ2-5; 8 bases line up with TRBD2. V lost 2 bases to trimming and J lost 5 bases; unmatched junction nucleotides: 10. CDR1 and CDR2 (germline): SEHNR, FQNEAQ (reference sequence). The CDR3 runs to 16 residues. The CDR3 protein is CASSLSTGGFRETQYF. CDR3 nucleotide sequence: TGTGCCAGCAGCTTATCTACGGGAGGGTTCAGGGAGACCCAGTACTTC.

On this clone itself: The junction does not match germline at one end; this may be a read error. The chain joins TRBV6-2 or TRBV6-3 to TRBJ2-7, with 10 bases identical to TRBD1. CDR3 size: 11 residues. From germline, CDR1 is MNHEY and CDR2 SVGEGT. CDR3 region: CASSTGTGALF. The DNA for the CDR3 is TGTGCCAGCAGTACAGGGACAGGGGCCCTCTTC.

The chain recombines TRBV5-4 with TRBJ2-7; a weak D match, TRBD1 (5 bases). CDR3 length: 13 residues. The germline CDR1 and CDR2 sequences are SGHNT and YYREEE (reference sequence). Trimming removed 2 bases from V and 5 bases from J, with 11 bases in between. CDR3 in amino acids: CASSFTQGNEQYF. The CDR3 DNA sequence: TGTGCCAGCAGCTTCACCCAGGGAAACGAGCAGTACTTC.

CDR3 bases: TGTGCCAGTAGTATTGACGGGGATGGCTACACCTTC. Translating gives CASSIDGDGYTF. This chain links TRBV19 with TRBJ1-2; D is undetermined. Per the germline V gene, CDR1 is LNHDA and CDR2 is SQIVND (reference sequence). V was shortened by 3 bases and J by 6 bases, with 8 bases between the two germline ends. CDR3 size: 12 residues.

The chain has TRBV2 and TRBJ2-7; a weak D match, TRBD1 (5 bases). Per the germline V gene, CDR1 is SNHLY and CDR2 is FYNNEI. Trimming took 11 bases from V and 0 from J, leaving 14 bases between them. This CDR3 spans 13 amino acids. CDR3 nucleotide sequence: TGTGCCTCAGGAAGTACAGGCTCCTACGAGCAGTACTTC. Translation gives CASGSTGSYEQYF. Based on the CDR3 plus reference TRBV2 and TRBJ2-7, the full variable domain is EPEVTQTPSHQVTQMGQEVILRCVPISNHLYFYWYRQILGQKVEFLVSFYNNEISEKSEIFDDQFSVERPDGSNFTLKIRSTKLEDSAMYFCASGSTGSYEQYFGPGTRLTVT.

This clone was recorded once. The gene calls are TRBV5-1 and TRBJ2-5, with D possibly matching TRBD2 (5 bases). Trimming took off 0 bases at V and 5 bases at J, with 14 bases between the two ends. Germline assignment: CDR1 SGHRS and CDR2 YFSETQ. The length of the CDR3 is 15 residues. The CDR3 region is CASSLDRERWETQYF. CDR3 DNA sequence: TGCGCCAGCAGCTTGGACCGGGAAAGGTGGGAGACCCAGTACTTC.

The chain is built from TRBV29-1 and TRBJ2-1, with 8 bases lining up with TRBD2. Germline CDR1 reads SQVTM; CDR2 reads ANQGSEA. V gave up 3 bases and J gave up 3 bases; unmatched junction bases: 13. The length of the CDR3 is 17 residues. In DNA form, the CDR3 reads TGCAGCGTTGACGGGGATACTTGGACTAGCAACTACAATGAGCAGTTCTTC. Residues: CSVDGDTWTSNYNEQFF.

DNA for the CDR3: TGTGCCAGCAGTTTATGTCCTGGACAGGGACTTCCTGAATACGAGCAGTACTTC. Protein sequence: CASSLCPGQGLPEYEQYF. The chain joins TRBV28 to TRBJ2-7; 8 nucleotides agree with TRBD1. Germline V lookup: CDR1 MDHEN, CDR2 SYDVKM. Trimming removed 0 bases from V and 4 bases from J; junction bases left unmatched: 14. The CDR3 is made up of 18 amino acids.

The DNA for the CDR3 is TGCGCCAGCAGCTTGGGACAGCCGAATTCACCCCTCCACTTT. Protein: CASSLGQPNSPLHF. This chain links TRBV5-1 with TRBJ1-6, with a weak D call TRBD1 (5 bases). Germline CDR1 and CDR2: SGHRS and YFSETQ. Deletions cut 0 bases from V and 7 bases from J, with 8 bases between. The CDR3 is made up of 14 amino acids.

The rearrangement joins TRBV11-3 to TRBJ2-5, with 9 bases identical to TRBD1. From germline, CDR1 is SGHNT and CDR2 YENEEA. After removal of 0 bases from V and 4 bases from J, the junction contained 9 bases not matched to a gene. The CDR3 is made up of 17 amino acids. DNA for the CDR3: TGTGCCAGCAGCTTAGATGTATGGACAGGGGATACAGAGACCCAGTACTTC. It encodes CASSLDVWTGDTETQYF.

This clone has more than one count but fewer than ten. The rearrangement links TRBV21-1 to TRBJ2-1; TRBD2, the table's D call, lacks a check against the DNA. TRBV21-1 is a documented pseudogene. This CDR3 has 18 amino acids. The CDR3 loop is CASSKQEDGISGGFEQFF. The CDR3 nucleotides read TGTGCCAGCAGCAAACAAGAAGACGGGATTAGCGGGGGTTTTGAGCAGTTCTTC.

The J gene is TRBJ1-2, the V gene TRBV20-1; TRBD1 is a possible D gene (5 bases). Trimming pared 3 bases from V and 7 bases from J, leaving 9 bases between. The germline CDR1 and CDR2 sequences are DFQATT and SNEGSKA (reference sequence). The length of the CDR3 is 11 residues. CDR3 bases: TGCAGTGCTAGTGGGGCCAGTGGCTACACCTTC. Residues: CSASGASGYTF.

The J gene is TRBJ1-4, the V gene TRBV3-1 (or the pseudogene TRBV3-2); 8 nucleotides agree with TRBD1. Looked up from germline, CDR1 is LGHDT and CDR2 is YNNKEL (reference sequence). The CDR3 has 13 residues. V was clipped by 7 bases and J by 7 bases; unmatched bases: 5. This chain's CDR3 is CASTGQGGEKLFF. CDR3 nucleotide sequence: TGTGCCAGCACCGGACAGGGCGGTGAAAAACTGTTTTTT.

The V gene is TRBV20-1, the J gene TRBJ1-2, with 8 bases lining up with TRBD1. The CDR3 contains 14 residues. Germline trimming cut 3 bases from V and 4 bases from J; bases unmatched to any gene: 7. Germline V gives CDR1 DFQATT, CDR2 SNEGSKA (reference sequence). The CDR3, as DNA: TGCAGTGCTAGTACGGGACAGGCCTTCTATGGCTACACCTTC. Translating it yields CSASTGQAFYGYTF.

V usage is TRBV4-2 and J usage is TRBJ1-1; D might be TRBD1 (5 bases). There are 15 residues in the CDR3. CDR1 and CDR2 (germline): LGHNA, YNFKEQ. Trimming cost V 0 bases and J 4 bases, with 12 bases left between them. The CDR3, as DNA: TGTGCCAGCAGCCAAGAGGGGCCGGGGGGCACTGAAGCTTTCTTT. Protein sequence: CASSQEGPGGTEAFF.

This clone occurred once. The rearrangement links TRBV10-1 to TRBJ2-1, with a tentative D call TRBD2 (6 bases). The germline V gene has CDR1 WNHNN and CDR2 SYGVQD (reference sequence). The CDR3 is 16 amino acids. V lost 6 bases, J lost 0 bases, and 15 bases lay in between. Here the CDR3 reads CASRTFSGCSYNEQFF. The CDR3 region has the DNA TGCGCCAGCAGGACTTTTAGCGGTTGCTCCTACAATGAGCAGTTCTTC.

About this clone itself: Other DNA sequences in this specimen translate into the identical CDR3. V gene TRBV27 combines with J gene TRBJ1-2; D is unclear. The ends were cut back, 2 bases at V and 4 bases at J, with 5 bases in the middle. This CDR3 has 12 amino acids. Germline CDR1 and CDR2: MNHEY and SMNVEV (reference sequence). CDR3 DNA: TGTGCCAGCAGTTTAGCCGGCTATGGCTACACCTTC. Amino acids: CASSLAGYGYTF.